These T cell receptor beta chains were read from a single sample in a study of T cell repertoires in cytomegalovirus infection. TCRdb independently ran MiXCR on the reads; one entry per CDR3 protein. The sample holds about 320,000 distinct CDR3 sequences; more than 8% are singletons and the top ten take around 4%. Source material: PBMCs. The receptors stem from a human donor in good health (CMV status not recorded). Some clones in this sample may be carry-over from other donors' samples. The CDR3 runs from the conserved cysteine through the conserved F or W. D genes are given only for firm matches. A clone size is listed for some rows: how often the clone was seen (once, few, many), or a class if it is expanded.

- - TRBJ2-1 TRBV6-6 16 CASSYGVAVSYNEQFF TGTGCCAGCAGTTATGGCGTCGCTGTCTCCTACAATGAGCAGTTCTTC
- - TRBJ1-1 TRBV7-2 13 CASSSGWGAGAFF TGTGCCAGCAGCTCAGGGTGGGGGGCAGGGGCTTTCTTT
- - TRBJ2-1 TRBV12-3/TRBV12-4 15 CASSLPSSSDNEQFF TGTGCCAGCAGTTTACCTTCCTCGAGTGACAATGAGCAGTTCTTC
many - TRBJ2-5 TRBV7-2 13 CASSLLREETQYF TGTGCCAGCAGCTTACTCAGGGAAGAGACCCAGTACTTC
- - TRBJ2-3 TRBV10-3 16 CAISEVVGLNTDTQYF TGTGCCATCAGTGAGGTAGTGGGACTTAACACAGATACGCAGTATTTT
few - TRBJ1-6 TRBV30 13 CAWSPTLGPPLHF TGTGCCTGGAGCCCAACCTTGGGGCCACCCCTCCACTTT
- - TRBJ1-5 TRBV19 12 CASREGNQPHHF TGTGCCAGCCGTGAGGGCAATCAGCCCCACCATTTT
- - TRBJ2-7 TRBV18 14 CASSPDSRSYEQYF TGTGCCAGCTCACCGGACAGCAGATCCTACGAGCAGTACTTC
many TRBD2 TRBJ2-5 TRBV5-1 13 CASSSGTIETQYF TGTGCCAGCAGCAGCGGGACTATTGAGACCCAGTACTTC
many - TRBJ2-1 TRBV18 13 CASSPGQYNEQFF TGTGCCAGCTCGCCGGGACAATACAATGAGCAGTTCTTC
many - TRBJ2-3 TRBV10-3 13 CASAPRTTDTQYF TGTGCCTCCGCCCCACGGACCACAGATACGCAGTATTTT
- - TRBJ2-2 TRBV7-2 15 CASSPTESNTGELFF TGTGCCAGCAGCCCGACCGAATCGAACACCGGGGAGCTGTTTTTT
- - TRBJ1-5 TRBV4-3 15 CASSQDVYSNQPQHF TGCGCCAGCAGCCAAGATGTATATAGCAATCAGCCCCAGCATTTT
many TRBD1 TRBJ2-1 TRBV7-2 15 CASSPDRGLYNEQFF TGTGCCAGCAGCCCCGACAGGGGGCTTTACAATGAGCAGTTCTTC
- - TRBJ1-1 TRBV12-3/TRBV12-4 14 CASSLKGSGTEAFF TGTGCCAGCAGTTTAAAGGGCAGTGGTACTGAAGCTTTCTTT
many - TRBJ2-1 TRBV7-3 13 CASSLGLGNEQFF TGTGCCAGCAGCTTAGGCCTGGGGAATGAGCAGTTCTTC
- TRBD2 TRBJ2-5 TRBV12-3/TRBV12-4 14 CASLPGGRQETQYF TGTGCCAGCCTACCGGGGGGGAGACAAGAGACCCAGTACTTC
- TRBD2 TRBJ2-7 TRBV20-1 18 CSARDRLAGVGISYEQYF TGCAGTGCTAGAGATCGGCTAGCGGGAGTGGGGATCTCCTACGAGCAGTACTTC
many - TRBJ1-6 TRBV7-2 19 CASSLVGRGLSSYNSPLHF TGTGCCAGCAGCTTAGTAGGTCGCGGTTTGAGCTCCTATAATTCACCCCTCCACTTT
- - TRBJ1-1 TRBV6-2/TRBV6-3 16 CASSPYSGGADTEAFF TGTGCCAGCAGTCCATACAGCGGGGGCGCGGACACTGAAGCTTTCTTT
many - TRBJ1-2 TRBV7-8 15 CASSSYDSVNYGYTF TGTGCCAGCAGCTCCTACGACAGCGTAAACTATGGCTACACCTTC
- - TRBJ2-7 TRBV7-2 13 CASTPGGHYEQYF TGTGCCAGCACCCCGGGTGGGCACTACGAGCAGTACTTC
many TRBD1 TRBJ2-7 TRBV7-2 19 CASSSLTGAQTKGPYEQYF TGTGCCAGCAGCTCTTTGACAGGGGCTCAAACGAAAGGGCCCTACGAGCAGTACTTC
few TRBD2 TRBJ2-7 TRBV12-3/TRBV12-4 15 CASSSGTSGSYEQYF TGTGCCAGCAGTTCCGGGACTAGCGGGAGCTACGAGCAGTACTTC
many - TRBJ1-3 TRBV29-1 12 CSATGGGNTIYF TGCAGCGCAACGGGAGGAGGAAACACCATATATTTT
few - TRBJ1-5 TRBV7-2 15 CASSPNFHQNQPQHF TGTGCCAGCAGCCCTAATTTCCACCAGAATCAGCCCCAGCATTTT
- TRBD2 TRBJ2-1 TRBV2 14 CASSEGGGAGEQFF TGTGCCAGCAGTGAGGGCGGGGGGGCCGGTGAGCAGTTCTTC
many - TRBJ2-5 TRBV28 15 CASSLTGTQQETQYF TGTGCCAGCAGTTTGACCGGGACACAACAAGAGACCCAGTACTTC
many - TRBJ2-3 TRBV10-3 12 CAPPRPTDTQYF TGTGCCCCCCCACGACCCACAGATACGCAGTATTTT
- - TRBJ2-3 TRBV29-1 12 CSVDGIWGGQYF TGCAGCGTTGACGGGATTTGGGGAGGGCAGTATTTT
- TRBD2 TRBJ2-3 TRBV7-7 16 CASSLGRTSVGDTQYF TGTGCCAGCAGCTTAGGGAGGACTAGCGTTGGGGATACGCAGTATTTT
- TRBD1 TRBJ2-3 TRBV7-9 15 CASAPTGTRTDTQYF TGTGCCAGCGCACCGACAGGGACCCGCACAGATACGCAGTATTTT
- - TRBJ2-2 TRBV20-1 13 CSATLEFSGELFF TGCAGTGCCACCTTAGAGTTCTCCGGGGAGCTGTTTTTT
many TRBD1 TRBJ2-7 TRBV7-7 15 CASSRGTGGGYEQYF TGTGCCAGCAGCCGGGGGACAGGGGGCGGCTACGAGCAGTACTTC
many TRBD1 TRBJ1-3 TRBV28 12 CASGTGTNTIYF TGTGCCAGCGGGACAGGGACAAACACCATATATTTT
few TRBD2 TRBJ2-5 TRBV6-5 15 CASSLLSGGRETQYF TGTGCCAGCAGCTTATTATCGGGAGGGAGAGAGACCCAGTACTTC
many - TRBJ2-3 TRBV7-2 16 CASSAPRGRVTDTQYF TGTGCCAGCAGCGCCCCAAGGGGCAGGGTCACAGATACGCAGTATTTT
many TRBD2 TRBJ2-3 TRBV4-1 17 CASSQDLAGVLTDTQYF TGCGCCAGCAGCCAAGACCTAGCGGGGGTTCTAACAGATACGCAGTATTTT
many TRBD2 TRBJ2-3 TRBV7-3 16 CASSPERLARPDTQYF TGTGCCAGCAGCCCGGAGCGACTAGCGAGGCCAGATACGCAGTATTTT
- - TRBJ2-3 TRBV6-5 13 CASSPFSADTQYF TGTGCCAGCAGTCCCTTTAGCGCAGATACGCAGTATTTT
many TRBD1 TRBJ2-3 TRBV19 13 CASSKQGTDTQYF TGTGCCAGTAGTAAACAGGGGACAGATACGCAGTATTTT
many TRBD1 TRBJ2-1 TRBV7-2 15 CASSQGQRSADEQFF TGTGCCAGCAGCCAGGGACAGAGAAGTGCCGATGAGCAGTTCTTC
few - TRBJ1-5 TRBV25-1 15 CASREREGLNQPQHF TGTGCCAGCAGGGAGAGGGAAGGGCTCAATCAGCCCCAGCATTTT
many TRBD1 TRBJ2-7 TRBV6-2/TRBV6-3 15 CASSYTTGTGGEQYF TGTGCCAGCAGTTATACCACCGGGACAGGGGGCGAGCAGTACTTC
- - TRBJ2-7 TRBV29-1 14 CSAGAGRGSYEQYF TGCAGCGCCGGGGCGGGACGGGGCTCCTACGAGCAGTACTTC